This T cell receptor beta chain was observed in a study of T-cell memory formation after mild COVID-19 (dated by TCRdb to the early 2020s). About the investigation overall: TCR sequence clusters from the two donors were found to be largely donor specific. Longitudinal TCRalpha and TCRbeta repertoire sequencing tracked T-cell clones expanding and contracting after mild COVID-19 in a couple of donors. The cohort comprised two young, previously healthy adult volunteers, one female and one male.

PBMCs were isolated by Ficoll-Paque density gradient centrifugation. The run used an Illumina NovaSeq 6000. Using 5'RACE with constant-segment primers, TCRalpha and TCRbeta cDNA libraries were constructed, with sample barcodes and unique molecular identifiers added in the process. Trizol reagent was used to extract RNA from every sample. Amplification of the libraries took two PCR steps, and the second step added a second sample barcode plus Illumina TruSeq adapters. The libraries were sequenced on an Illumina NovaSeq using 2 x 150 bp paired-end reads. The study's processing was this. With migec v1.2.7, reads were demultiplexed and then collapsed into UMI-guided consensus sequences. Using mixcr v2.1.11, UMI consensuses were aligned to TRA and TRB V and J templates and then assembled into clonotypes. A clonotype was counted as expanded or contracted only if both edgeR and NoisET called the change significant, with noise models trained on biological replicates. edgeR calls used a false discovery rate-adjusted p below 0.01 and a log2 fold-change threshold of 1. As an exploratory analysis of dynamics, PCA with hierarchical clustering was applied to max-normalized trajectories of the 1000 most abundant clonotypes. The CD4 or CD8 phenotype of responding clones was assigned using the separately sequenced CD4+ and CD8+ repertoires. TCRdb's own reprocessing of the public reads used fastp at Q25 and MiXCR and kept productive beta chains. Every CDR3 protein is listed once, alongside the most common genes and DNA of its rows. The V and J calls shown here were made by TCRdb, not taken from the authors' results. In this sample the table shows some 320,000 distinct CDR3 sequences, 13% to 15% of which occur a single time. Over 20% of the sample is taken by the ten largest.

Broader findings and caveats from the paper: Balanced CD4/CD8 phenotypes were observed for clones contracting from day 15 to 85, whereas a bias towards CD4+ was observed for a second wave of clones expanding from day 15 to 37. Some responding clones were detected in pre-infection memory, which suggested that pre-existing cross-reactive memory T cells had joined the SARS-CoV-2 response. Only a couple of mild cases were covered in the study, and larger cohorts including severe cases with pre-infection samples were considered necessary. Whether the second-wave clones peaking on day 37 were SARS-CoV-2 specific was not confirmed. Contracting CD4+ clones were located mainly in the CM and EM memory subsets, whereas CD8+ clones were found to be enriched in EMRA.

Notes on this clonotype: Its antigen is currently not known. No base-level quality is on record; no much larger clone is a single base apart.

CDR1 is given as LNHNV and CDR2 as YYDKDF, both from the germline V gene (reference sequence). Unmatched junction bases come to 9, with V trimmed by 2 bases and J by 1 base. From its cysteine to its phenylalanine, the CDR3 spans 17 amino acids. Only the CDR3 DNA is retained, 51 bases long and in frame from the first base. Specimen: PBMCs or a T cell subset sorted from them (not recorded which). The V and J genes are TRBV15 and TRBJ1-1; TRBD1 lines up with 8 middle nucleotides. The clonotype originates from a man younger than 35 who had mild COVID-19 (a few samples of this study predate the infection). The sample titles of this study are shuffled in the database, so cell type and time point are left out; the donor was told from shared clones. The base sequence is TGTGCCACCAGCAGACTCCCGCTGGGGACAGGGAACACTGAAGCTTTCTTT. It is translated as CATSRLPLGTGNTEAFF. Extended through the reference TRBV15 and TRBJ1-1 proteins, this CDR3 yields the full variable domain: DAMVIQNPRYQVTQFGKPVTLSCSQTLNHNVMYWYQQKSSQAPKLLFHYYDKDFNNEADTPDNFQSRRPNTSFCFLDIRSPGLGDTAMYLCATSRLPLGTGNTEAFFGQGTRLTVV.